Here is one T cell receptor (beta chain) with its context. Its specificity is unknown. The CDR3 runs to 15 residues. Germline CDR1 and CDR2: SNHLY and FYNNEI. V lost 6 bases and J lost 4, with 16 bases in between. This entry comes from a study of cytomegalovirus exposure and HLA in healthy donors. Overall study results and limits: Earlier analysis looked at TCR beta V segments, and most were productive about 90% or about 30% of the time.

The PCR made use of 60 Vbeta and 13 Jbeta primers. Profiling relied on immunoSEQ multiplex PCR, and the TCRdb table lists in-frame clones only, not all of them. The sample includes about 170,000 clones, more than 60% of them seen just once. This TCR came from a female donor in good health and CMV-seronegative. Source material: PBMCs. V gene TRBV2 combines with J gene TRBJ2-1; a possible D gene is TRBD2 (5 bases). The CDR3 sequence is CASRPTGSGYNEQFF. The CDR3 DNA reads TGTGCCAGCAGACCGACCGGGTCGGGATACAATGAGCAGTTCTTC.